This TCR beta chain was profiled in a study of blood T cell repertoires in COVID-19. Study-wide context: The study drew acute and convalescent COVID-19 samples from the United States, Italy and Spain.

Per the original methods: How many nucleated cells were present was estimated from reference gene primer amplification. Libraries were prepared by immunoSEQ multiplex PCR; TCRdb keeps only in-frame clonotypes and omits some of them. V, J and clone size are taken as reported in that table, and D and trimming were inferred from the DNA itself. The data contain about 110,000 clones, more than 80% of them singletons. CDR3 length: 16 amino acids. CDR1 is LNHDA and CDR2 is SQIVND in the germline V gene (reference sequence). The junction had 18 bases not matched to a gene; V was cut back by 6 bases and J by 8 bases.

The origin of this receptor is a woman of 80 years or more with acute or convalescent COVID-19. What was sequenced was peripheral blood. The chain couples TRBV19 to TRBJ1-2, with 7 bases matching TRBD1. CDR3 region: CASSTSRVTGAAGYTF. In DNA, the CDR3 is TGTGCCAGTAGCACGAGTAGAGTAACAGGGGCGGCGGGCTACACCTTC.